This TCR beta chain was identified in a study of blood T cell repertoires in COVID-19. At the level of the study: Acute-phase and convalescent COVID-19 samples originated in the United States, Italy and Spain. Sources were T cells, B-cell-depleted T cells, or PBMCs; the material itself was cDNA or gDNA.

There are 15 residues in the CDR3. Germline V gives CDR1 SGHTA, CDR2 FQGNSA. Trimming took off 5 bases at V and 0 bases at J, with 14 bases between the two ends. Original processing notes: Reference gene primer amplification gave nucleated cell count estimates. Assay used: immunoSEQ multiplex PCR; TCRdb lists only in-frame clones, some missing. That table gives V, J and clone size, and the DNA gave D and trimming. In the table there are tens of thousands of clones, 85% to 95% of which are singletons. This TCR came from a human donor in a cohort sampled during active COVID-19. The V call is TRBV7-2, the J call TRBJ2-7; D remains unclear. The sample was peripheral blood. CDR3 sequence reads: CASSLGHTSSYEQYF. CDR3 sequence (DNA): TGTGCCAGCAGCCTAGGGCATACCAGCTCCTACGAGCAGTACTTC.